This paragraph covers one T cell receptor (beta chain) sequence. The antigen remains undetermined. This CDR3 region has 12 residues. With 1 base removed from V and 7 bases from J, the gap between germline ends came to 5 bases. CDR1 and CDR2 (germline): LGHNT, FRNRAP. Time point indicated: week 23, last vaccination. Each dose of the vaccine consisted of 300 ug of mutant IDH1 20-mer peptide, with topical imiquimod. This table comes from immunoSEQ multiplex PCR, and its TCRdb copy is limited to in-frame clones, with some not included. The sample records 50,000 to 70,000 clones, over 70% being singletons. The data belong to a study of a mutant IDH1 vaccine in newly diagnosed glioma. On the study more broadly: In some groups vaccination began 4-6 weeks post-radiotherapy; others received it with temozolomide.

Whole-study findings and limits: Any relationship between pseudoprogression and changes in top peripheral T cell clonotypes seemed absent.

J is TRBJ1-5 and V is TRBV12-5; D unresolved. The starting material was PBMCs, obtained from a glioma patient whose treatment included an IDH1 peptide vaccine. The clonotype originates from a man aged 18 to 29 with glioma. CDR3 DNA: TGTGCTAGTGGTTTGGGGTTCCAGCCCCAGCATTTT. Translated, it gives CASGLGFQPQHF.